This TCR beta chain originates from a study of T cell repertoires in cytomegalovirus infection. At the level of the study: From public TCR beta signatures came an indication of both CMV infection and matching HLA type. General study results and limits: The study found HLA-C-restricted CMV-specific TCR beta clonotypes dominating the ex vivo response.

V was pared by 5 bases and J by 4 bases, with 11 bases between. The CDR3 is made up of 13 amino acids. The germline gives CDR1 MNHEY, CDR2 SVGAGI. Concerning this clonotype: Its antigen remains unidentified.

A single record per CDR3 protein comes from TCRdb applying MiXCR to the reads. The profile shows 200,000 to 250,000 distinct CDR3 sequences, 35% to 40% of them singletons. The TCR originated in a human donor in good health (CMV status not recorded). Some clones in this sample may be carry-over from other donors' samples. J is TRBJ1-2 and V is TRBV6-5; D remains unclear. This sample comprised CD8+ T cells from cultured PBMCs, obtained from culture after CMV antigen stimulation. CDR3 residues: CASSNGDFYGYTF. The DNA of the CDR3 is TGTGCCAGCAGTAACGGGGATTTCTATGGCTACACCTTC.